This is a list of T cell receptor beta chains from one sample in a study of blood T cell repertoires in COVID-19. Clones were sequenced by immunoSEQ multiplex PCR, and TCRdb holds only the in-frame ones, with some missing. This repertoire shows roughly 310,000 clones, more than 90% found once; its top ten account for around 2.5%. Sample: PBMCs or T cells enriched from blood (not recorded which). Every receptor here comes from a man in his fifties or sixties who had recovered from COVID-19. Both conserved end residues are part of each CDR3. Fields, in order: J gene, D gene, V gene, clone size, CDR3 DNA, CDR3 protein. D genes are given only for firm matches. Clone sizes are given selectively: once, few, many, or a class where the clone is expanded.

>TRBJ1-2|TRBD1|TRBV7-9|once
TGTGCCAGCAGCCAGATACGGACAGGGCGACTATCTAACTATGGCTACACCTTC
CASSQIRTGRLSNYGYTF
>TRBJ1-2|TRBD1|TRBV9|-
TGTGCCAGCAGGGGGACAGGGTCTGTTGACTATGGCTACACCTTC
CASRGTGSVDYGYTF
>TRBJ1-2|-|TRBV5-1|-
TGCGCCAGCAGCTCCGGTGGGGCGAGAGCTAACTATGGCTACACCTTC
CASSSGGARANYGYTF
>TRBJ1-1|-|TRBV19|-
TGTGCCAGTTCAGATACAGTGAACACTGAAGCTTTCTTT
CASSDTVNTEAFF
>TRBJ2-1|TRBD2|TRBV5-1|-
TGCGCCAGCAGCTGGACTAGCGGGGGGTCAGCTGACTACAATGAGCAGTTCTTC
CASSWTSGGSADYNEQFF
>TRBJ1-2|-|TRBV13|-
TGTGCCAGCAGGAACATAAAGCTTACCCAGGGCGAGAACCACTATGGCTACACCTTC
CASRNIKLTQGENHYGYTF
>TRBJ2-7|TRBD2|TRBV7-9|-
TGTGCCAGCAGCCCTCCGGGACTACCTACTGACGAGCAGTACTTC
CASSPPGLPTDEQYF
>TRBJ1-6|-|TRBV30|-
TGTGCCTGTACGGTTTTAGTTAATTCACCCCTCCACTTT
CACTVLVNSPLHF
>TRBJ1-1|TRBD1|TRBV6-5|-
TGTGCCAGCACGAGGGACAGAATGAACACTGAAGCTTTCTTT
CASTRDRMNTEAFF
>TRBJ1-1|-|TRBV25-1|-
TGTGCCAGCAGTGAACTTAATAGGAACACTGAAGCTTTCTTT
CASSELNRNTEAFF
>TRBJ2-7|-|TRBV5-1|-
TGCGCCAGCAGTCCCCCGGGTGGTTCAGTTGAGCAGTACTTC
CASSPPGGSVEQYF
>TRBJ2-7|TRBD1|TRBV19|-
TGTGCCAGTAGTATAACCACAGGGGGGCCCTACGAGCAGTACTTC
CASSITTGGPYEQYF
>TRBJ2-1|TRBD2|TRBV5-1|-
TGCGCCAGCAGAGCTGCCGGGACTAGCATTGAGCAGTTCTTC
CASRAAGTSIEQFF
>TRBJ2-7|TRBD2|TRBV11-3|few
TGTGCCAGCAGCTCCCTTGGGGATAGCGGGAGGGCGCGGTACGAGCAGTACTTC
CASSSLGDSGRARYEQYF
>TRBJ2-2|TRBD1|TRBV19|-
TGTGCCAGTAGCTACAGGGGGCCATACACCGGGGAGCTGTTTTTT
CASSYRGPYTGELFF
>TRBJ2-1|-|TRBV29-1|-
TGCAGCGTTGAACTGGGAGTCATCTACAATGAGCAGTTCTTC
CSVELGVIYNEQFF
>TRBJ1-4|TRBD1|TRBV20-1|few
TGCAGTGCTAGTTATCATGGGGCAGGGGGTTATGAAAAACTGTTTTTT
CSASYHGAGGYEKLFF
>TRBJ2-1|TRBD2|TRBV3-1/TRBV3-2|-
TGTGCCAGCAGCAATAGCGGGGACAATGAGCAGTTCTTC
CASSNSGDNEQFF